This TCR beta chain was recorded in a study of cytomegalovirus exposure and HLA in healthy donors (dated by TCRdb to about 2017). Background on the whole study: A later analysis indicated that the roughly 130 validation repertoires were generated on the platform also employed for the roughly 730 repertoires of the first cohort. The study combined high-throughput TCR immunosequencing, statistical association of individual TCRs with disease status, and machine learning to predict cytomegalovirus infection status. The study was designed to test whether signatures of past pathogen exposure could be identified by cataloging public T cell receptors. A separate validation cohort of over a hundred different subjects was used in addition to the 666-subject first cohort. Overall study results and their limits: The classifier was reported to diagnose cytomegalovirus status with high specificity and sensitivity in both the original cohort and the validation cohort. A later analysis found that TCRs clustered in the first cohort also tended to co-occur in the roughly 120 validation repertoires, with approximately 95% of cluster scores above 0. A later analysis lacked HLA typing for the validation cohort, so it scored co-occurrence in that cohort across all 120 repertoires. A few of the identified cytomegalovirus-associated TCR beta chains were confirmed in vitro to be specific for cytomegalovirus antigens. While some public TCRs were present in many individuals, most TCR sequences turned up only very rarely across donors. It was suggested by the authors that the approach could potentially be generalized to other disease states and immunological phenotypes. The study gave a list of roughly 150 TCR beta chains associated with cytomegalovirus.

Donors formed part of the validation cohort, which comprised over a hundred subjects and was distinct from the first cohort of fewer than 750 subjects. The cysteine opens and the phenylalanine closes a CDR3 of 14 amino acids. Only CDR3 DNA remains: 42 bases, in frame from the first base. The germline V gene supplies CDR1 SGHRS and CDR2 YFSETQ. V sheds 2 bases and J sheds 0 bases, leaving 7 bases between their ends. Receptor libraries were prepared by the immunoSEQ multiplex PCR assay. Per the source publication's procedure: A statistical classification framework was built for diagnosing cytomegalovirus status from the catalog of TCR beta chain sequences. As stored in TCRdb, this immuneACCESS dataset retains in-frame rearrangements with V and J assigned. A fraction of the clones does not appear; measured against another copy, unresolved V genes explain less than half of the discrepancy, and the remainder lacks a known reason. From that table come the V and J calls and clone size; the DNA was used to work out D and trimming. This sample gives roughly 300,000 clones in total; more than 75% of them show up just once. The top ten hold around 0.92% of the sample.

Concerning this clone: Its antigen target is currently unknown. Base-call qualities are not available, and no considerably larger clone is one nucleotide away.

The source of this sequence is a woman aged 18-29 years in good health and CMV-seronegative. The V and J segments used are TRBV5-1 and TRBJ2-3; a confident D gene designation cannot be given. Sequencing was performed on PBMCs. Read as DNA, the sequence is TGCGCCAGCAGCTTACAGACGAGCACAGATACGCAGTATTTT. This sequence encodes CASSLQTSTDTQYF.